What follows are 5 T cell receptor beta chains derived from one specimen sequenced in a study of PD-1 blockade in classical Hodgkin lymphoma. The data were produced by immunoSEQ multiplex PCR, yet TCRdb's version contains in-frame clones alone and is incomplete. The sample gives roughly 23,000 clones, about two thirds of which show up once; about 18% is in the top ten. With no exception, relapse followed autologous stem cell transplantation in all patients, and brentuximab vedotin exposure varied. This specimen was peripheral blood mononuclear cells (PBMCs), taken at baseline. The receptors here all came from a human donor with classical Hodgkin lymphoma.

Here the CDR3 DNA reads TGCGCCAGCAGCCTCCCCCCCGACCTTGGTGGCTACACCTTC. Protein: CASSLPPDLGGYTF. The chain couples TRBV4-3 to TRBJ1-2; D uncertain. The CDR3 sequence is 14 residues long. In germline, CDR1 is LGHNA, CDR2 YSLEER. The germline V and J ends were trimmed by 4 bases and 7 bases, with 16 bases remaining between them.

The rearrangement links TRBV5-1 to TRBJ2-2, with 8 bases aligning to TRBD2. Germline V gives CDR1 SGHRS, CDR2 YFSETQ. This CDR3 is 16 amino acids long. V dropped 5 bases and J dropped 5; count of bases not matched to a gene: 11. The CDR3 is CASRITSGGRTGELFF. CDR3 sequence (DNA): TGCGCCAGCAGGATTACTAGCGGAGGTCGAACCGGGGAGCTGTTTTTT.

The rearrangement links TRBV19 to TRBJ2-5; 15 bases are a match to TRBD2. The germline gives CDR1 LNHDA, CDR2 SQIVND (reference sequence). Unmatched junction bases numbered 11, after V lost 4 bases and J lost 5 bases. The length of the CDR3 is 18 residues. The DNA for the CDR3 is TGTGCCAGTAGTACCCACGGACTAGCGGGAGGGCTGGGGGAGACCCAGTACTTC. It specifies CASSTHGLAGGLGETQYF.

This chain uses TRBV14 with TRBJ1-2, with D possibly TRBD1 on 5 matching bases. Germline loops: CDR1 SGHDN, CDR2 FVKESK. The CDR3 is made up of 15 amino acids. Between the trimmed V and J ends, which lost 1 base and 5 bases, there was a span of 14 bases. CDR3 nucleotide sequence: TGTGCCAGCAGCCAAGCACAGGCGTCCCCTTATGGCTACACCTTC. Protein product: CASSQAQASPYGYTF.

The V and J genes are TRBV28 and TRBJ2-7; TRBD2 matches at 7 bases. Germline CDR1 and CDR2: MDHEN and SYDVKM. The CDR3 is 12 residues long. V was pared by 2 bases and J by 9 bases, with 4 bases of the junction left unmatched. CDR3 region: CASSLLADGQYF. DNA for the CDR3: TGTGCCAGCAGTTTACTAGCGGACGGGCAGTACTTC. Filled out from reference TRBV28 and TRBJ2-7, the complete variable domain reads DVKVTQSSRYLVKRTGEKVFLECVQDMDHENMFWYRQDPGLGLRLIYFSYDVKMKEKGDIPEGYSVSREKKERFSLILESASTNQTSMYLCASSLLADGQYFGPGTRLTVT.